These 24 T cell receptor beta chains share one sample of origin, sequenced in a study of blood T cell repertoires in COVID-19. Sequencing used immunoSEQ multiplex PCR; TCRdb keeps in-frame clones, though not all of them. This repertoire shows approximately 250,000 clones, about 86% found once; its top ten account for less than 15%. The sequenced material came from peripheral blood. These receptors were obtained from a woman in her 70s with COVID-19, enrolled during active disease.

The chain carries TRBV9 and TRBJ1-5, with 9 bases that match TRBD1. J gave up 7 bases and V 4 bases, and 12 bases lay outside the gene matches. This CDR3 has 16 amino acids. Germline V lookup: CDR1 SGDLS, CDR2 YYNGEE. The DNA of the CDR3 is TGTGCCAGCAGCATAAGGACAGGGGCCGGGGCCCAGCCCCAGCATTTT. It specifies CASSIRTGAGAQPQHF.

The genes are TRBV4-2 and TRBJ1-3; D is undetermined. Germline values: CDR1 LGHNA, CDR2 YNFKEQ. V dropped 0 bases and J dropped 4 bases, with 10 bases sitting between them. This CDR3 has 15 residues. CDR3 bases: TGTGCCAGCAGCCAAGATAAGGAGTCGGGAAACACCATATATTTT. Its translation: CASSQDKESGNTIYF.

The chain employs TRBV20-1 and TRBJ2-7; D is unresolved. This CDR3 comprises 14 residues. V shed 3 bases and J shed 7 bases, with 19 bases lying between them. The germline V gene encodes CDR1 DFQATT and CDR2 SNEGSKA (reference sequence). The chain's CDR3 is CSASQVGGLREQYF. Here the CDR3 DNA reads TGCAGTGCTAGTCAAGTCGGCGGTCTAAGAGAGCAGTACTTC.

The chain couples TRBV28 to TRBJ1-1, with 7 nucleotides matching TRBD1. The CDR3 is made up of 15 amino acids. J gave up 0 bases and V 8 bases, and 9 bases lay outside the gene matches. Germline V lookup: CDR1 MDHEN, CDR2 SYDVKM. The chain's CDR3 is CASGLSGQMNTEAFF. The CDR3 DNA follows: TGTGCCAGCGGATTATCGGGACAGATGAACACTGAAGCTTTCTTT.

J is TRBJ1-4 and V is TRBV2; TRBD1 is a possible D gene (5 bases). Germline CDR1 is SNHLY and CDR2 is FYNNEI. This CDR3 has 14 residues. Trimming removed 7 bases at V and 4 bases at J, with 13 bases between. The CDR3 spells CASTERGVNEKLFF. As DNA, the CDR3 is TGTGCCAGCACCGAACGGGGGGTTAATGAAAAACTGTTTTTT.

The V and J genes are TRBV19 and TRBJ1-1, with D unresolved. The CDR3 is 13 residues long. CDR1 is LNHDA and CDR2 is SQIVND in the germline V gene (reference sequence). Deletions cut 2 bases from V and 6 bases from J, with 10 bases between. CDR3 in DNA: TGTGCCAGTAGTATATGGGGAGAGTCTGAAGCTTTCTTT. Its translation: CASSIWGESEAFF.

The chain has TRBV9 and TRBJ1-4; 7 bases map to TRBD1. Germline V gene sequence: CDR1 SGDLS, CDR2 YYNGEE. J was trimmed by 13 bases and V by 9 bases; bases with no gene match: 9. This CDR3 is 11 amino acids long. The CDR3 is CANVPRGVLFF. CDR3 DNA sequence: TGTGCCAATGTTCCCAGGGGGGTACTGTTTTTT.

The chain recombines TRBV7-3 with TRBJ2-2; 8 nucleotides agree with TRBD2. Germline CDR1 SGHTA, CDR2 FQGTGA. Trimming cost V 5 bases and J 3 bases; bases outside gene matches: 5. The CDR3 is 15 residues long. Here the CDR3 reads CASSLGGADTGELFF. CDR3 coding DNA: TGTGCCAGCAGCCTCGGGGGGGCGGACACCGGGGAGCTGTTTTTT.

The chain recombines TRBV27 with TRBJ1-5, with D uncertain. The CDR3 consists of 13 residues. Germline V gene sequence: CDR1 MNHEY, CDR2 SMNVEV (reference sequence). Trimming pared 3 bases from V and 4 bases from J, leaving 7 bases between. CDR3 region: CASSFTANQPQHF. CDR3 nucleotides: TGTGCCAGCAGTTTCACTGCTAATCAGCCCCAGCATTTT.

CDR3 DNA sequence: TGTGCCAGCAGCTTGATGCAGGGTGGGGAGCTGTTTTTT. It translates to CASSLMQGGELFF. V usage is TRBV11-3 and J usage is TRBJ2-2, with D tentatively TRBD1 (5 bases). The CDR3 sequence is 13 residues long. Germline lookup yields CDR1 SGHNT and CDR2 YENEEA. V lost 3 bases and J lost 8, with 10 bases in between.

V is TRBV24-1 and J is TRBJ2-3; D is perhaps TRBD1 (5 bases). Germline V CDR1 and CDR2: KGHDR, SFDVKD. CDR3 length: 11 amino acids. Between the trimmed V and J ends, which lost 9 bases and 6 bases, there was a span of 9 bases. The chain's CDR3 is CATSGSDTQYF. For the CDR3, the DNA is TGTGCCACCTCAGGGTCGGATACGCAGTATTTT.

The J gene is TRBJ2-7, the V gene TRBV7-9, with 7 bases that match TRBD1. V lost 5 bases and J lost 2; bases outside the gene matches: 3. Looked up from germline, CDR1 is SEHNR and CDR2 is FQNEAQ (reference sequence). The CDR3 runs 13 residues. CDR3 residues: CASSEQGTYEQYF. The DNA for the CDR3 is TGTGCCAGCAGCGAACAGGGGACCTACGAGCAGTACTTC. The full variable domain, in which reference TRBV7-9 and TRBJ2-7 provide the parts outside the CDR3, is DTGVSQNPRHKITKRGQNVTFRCDPISEHNRLYWYRQTLGQGPEFLTYFQNEAQLEKSRLLSDRFSAERPKGSFSTLEIQRTEQGDSAMYLCASSEQGTYEQYFGPGTRLTVT.

The V call is TRBV5-1, the J call TRBJ2-2; D perhaps matches TRBD1 (6 bases). CDR3 length: 16 amino acids. The germline V gene has CDR1 SGHRS and CDR2 YFSETQ. With 4 bases removed from V and 5 bases from J, the gap between germline ends came to 18 bases. CDR3 bases: TGCGCCAGCAGCCGAGGCCCGGGACAAGAAACCGGGGAGCTGTTTTTT. It codes for CASSRGPGQETGELFF.

The gene calls are TRBV5-1 and TRBJ1-1; 8 positions agree with TRBD1. The CDR3 runs 16 residues. Trimming at V came to 7 bases and at J to 1 base, leaving 12 bases not matched to a gene. Looked up from germline, CDR1 is SGHRS and CDR2 is YFSETQ. The CDR3 region has the DNA TGCGCCAGCCTTCCGGCTCAGGGGGCAGGGAACACTGAAGCTTTCTTT. Protein product: CASLPAQGAGNTEAFF.

The chain carries TRBV5-6 and TRBJ1-6; no definite D call. Germline V lookup: CDR1 SGHDT, CDR2 YYEEEE. V was clipped by 4 bases and J by 7 bases, with 18 bases between them. CDR3 length: 16 amino acids. The CDR3 nucleotides are TGTGCCAGCAGCCTGGGTTTCGGCAGCGTCAATTCACCCCTCCACTTT. It translates to CASSLGFGSVNSPLHF.

The V gene is TRBV4-1, the J gene TRBJ1-1; D not certain. The CDR3 runs 16 residues. Trimming cost V 0 bases and J 0 bases, with 11 bases left between them. Per germline, CDR1 MGHRA and CDR2 YSYEKL. The CDR3 region has the DNA TGCGCCAGCAGCCAAGAGGGCAGATCCTTGAACACTGAAGCTTTCTTT. Protein: CASSQEGRSLNTEAFF.

This chain connects TRBV5-6 to TRBJ1-4; 11 bases align to TRBD1. The V gene end was trimmed by 2 bases and the J gene end by 10 bases; junction bases not matched to a gene: 13. In germline, CDR1 is SGHDT, CDR2 YYEEEE. CDR3 size: 17 residues. The CDR3 reads CASSFRTGGTAGRKLFF. The CDR3 DNA reads as TGTGCCAGCAGCTTTCGGACAGGGGGCACGGCGGGGAGAAAACTGTTTTTT.

The chain uses TRBV5-1 and TRBJ2-7; tentative D call: TRBD1 (6 bases). Germline V CDR1 and CDR2: SGHRS, YFSETQ. The CDR3 has 14 amino acids. Deletions cut 3 bases from V and 0 bases from J, with 10 bases between. The CDR3 loop reads CASSSGQSSYEQYF. CDR3 DNA sequence: TGCGCCAGCAGCTCCGGACAGTCCTCCTACGAGCAGTACTTC.

The chain links TRBV7-3 to TRBJ2-1, with D possibly matching TRBD2 (5 bases). Trimming removed 5 bases at V and 6 bases at J, with 17 bases between. Germline V gene data show CDR1 as SGHTA and CDR2 as FQGTGA. The CDR3 sequence is 15 residues long. CDR3 DNA: TGTGCCAGCAGCCCTCGGGCCCTAGCCGGCAATGAGCAGTTCTTC. Protein product: CASSPRALAGNEQFF.

This chain links TRBV10-3 with TRBJ2-1; TRBD2 might be the D (5 bases). Germline V gives CDR1 ENHRY, CDR2 SYGVKD. V was pared by 2 bases and J by 7 bases, with 15 bases between. The CDR3 has 15 amino acids. CDR3 bases: TGTGCCATCAGTGAGACCAGCGGTAATCGGAATGAGCAGTTCTTC. Protein product: CAISETSGNRNEQFF.

The chain has TRBV24-1 and TRBJ2-5, with 9 bases lining up with TRBD1. Germline V lookup: CDR1 KGHDR, CDR2 SFDVKD. The CDR3 covers 14 residues. Losses at the gene ends were 6 bases for V and 5 bases for J; bases not matched to a gene: 6. Here the CDR3 reads CATSPGQGLETQYF. The DNA for the CDR3 is TGTGCCACCAGTCCGGGACAGGGTTTGGAGACCCAGTACTTC.

V gene TRBV21-1 combines with J gene TRBJ1-2. TRBV21-1 is an annotated pseudogene. The CDR3 consists of 12 residues. CDR3 sequence: CACRGGLYGYTF. The CDR3 DNA reads as TGTGCCTGCAGGGGAGGGCTCTATGGCTACACCTTC.

This clone was found once. The V call is TRBV4-3, the J call TRBJ2-1, with 10 positions matching TRBD2. Germline lookup yields CDR1 LGHNA and CDR2 YSLEER. V trimming: 0 bases; J trimming: 10 bases; junction bases outside the gene matches: 9. The CDR3 totals 16 residues. Here the CDR3 reads CASSQDSGSGGAEQFF. CDR3 nucleotides: TGCGCCAGCAGCCAAGATAGTGGAAGCGGGGGGGCCGAGCAGTTCTTC.

The chain is built from TRBV6-2 or TRBV6-3 and TRBJ1-1; TRBD1 might be the D (6 bases). The CDR3 has 14 residues. Per germline, CDR1 MNHEY and CDR2 SVGEGT. Trimming shortened V by 0 bases and J by 5 bases, and 10 bases separated the two germline ends. This CDR3 reads CASSYSPQGTEAFF. CDR3 DNA: TGTGCCAGCAGTTACTCCCCCCAGGGGACTGAAGCTTTCTTT.